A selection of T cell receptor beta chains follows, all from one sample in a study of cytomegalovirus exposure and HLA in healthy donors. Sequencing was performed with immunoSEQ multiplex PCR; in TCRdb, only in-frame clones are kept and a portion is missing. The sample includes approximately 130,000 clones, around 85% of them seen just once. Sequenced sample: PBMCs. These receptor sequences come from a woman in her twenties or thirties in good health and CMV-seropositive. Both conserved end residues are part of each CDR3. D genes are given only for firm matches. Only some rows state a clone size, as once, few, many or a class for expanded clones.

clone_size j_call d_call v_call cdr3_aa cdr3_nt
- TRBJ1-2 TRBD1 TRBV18 CASSPRDRPNYGYTF TGTGCCAGCTCACCGCGGGACAGGCCCAACTATGGCTACACCTTC
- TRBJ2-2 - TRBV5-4 CASSRQPGELFF TGTGCCAGCAGCCGACAACCCGGGGAGCTGTTTTTT
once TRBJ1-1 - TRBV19 CASSPGSLGAAFF TGTGCCAGTAGCCCGGGCTCCTTAGGGGCCGCTTTCTTT
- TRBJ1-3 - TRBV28 CASEGVGNTIYF TGTGCCAGCGAAGGGGTCGGAAACACCATATATTTT
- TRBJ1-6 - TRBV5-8 CASNTWDFFNSPLHF TGTGCCAGCAACACCTGGGACTTCTTTAATTCACCCCTCCACTTT
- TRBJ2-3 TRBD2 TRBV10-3 CAISEFPGRGGTDTQYF TGTGCCATCAGTGAGTTCCCCGGGAGGGGGGGCACAGATACGCAGTATTTT
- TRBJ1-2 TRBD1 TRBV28 CASSLVGQGRGYTF TGTGCCAGCAGTTTAGTGGGACAGGGGCGTGGCTACACCTTC
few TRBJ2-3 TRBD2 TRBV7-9 CASSLFKLAGMDTQYF TGTGCCAGCAGCTTATTTAAACTAGCGGGGATGGATACGCAGTATTTT
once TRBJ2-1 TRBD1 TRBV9 CASSASGGQNSNEQFF TGTGCCAGCAGCGCCAGTGGGGGACAGAATTCCAATGAGCAGTTCTTC
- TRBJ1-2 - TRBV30 CAWVTGNYGYTF TGTGCCTGGGTTACAGGGAACTATGGCTACACCTTC
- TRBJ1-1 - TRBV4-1 CASSQGGGWTEAFF TGCGCCAGCAGCCAAGGAGGGGGTTGGACTGAAGCTTTCTTT
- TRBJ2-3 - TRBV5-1 CASSLTGTDTQYF TGCGCCAGCAGCTTGACAGGGACAGATACGCAGTATTTT
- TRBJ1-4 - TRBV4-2 CASSSRGGVKLFF TGTGCCAGCAGCTCCCGTGGGGGGGTAAAACTGTTTTTT
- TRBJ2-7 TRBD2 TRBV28 CASSLGGGGPGEQYF TGTGCCAGCAGTTTGGGGGGGGGAGGGCCAGGCGAGCAGTACTTC
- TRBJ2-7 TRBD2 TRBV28 CASSTPGTRGEEQYF TGTGCCAGCAGTACCCCCGGGACTAGGGGGGAGGAGCAGTACTTC
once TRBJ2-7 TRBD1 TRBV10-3 CAISPGTGEWYEQYF TGTGCCATCAGCCCCGGGACAGGGGAGTGGTACGAGCAGTACTTC
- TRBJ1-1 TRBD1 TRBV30 CAWSVQGVNTEAFF TGTGCCTGGAGTGTTCAGGGGGTGAACACTGAAGCTTTCTTT
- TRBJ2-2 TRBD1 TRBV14 CASGGQGNTGELFF TGTGCCAGCGGGGGACAGGGGAACACCGGGGAGCTGTTTTTT
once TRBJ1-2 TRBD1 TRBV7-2 CASSLTGVGYTF TGTGCCAGCAGCCTGACAGGGGTGGGCTACACCTTC
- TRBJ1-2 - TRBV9 CASSSTDGYTF TGTGCCAGCAGCTCTACAGATGGCTACACCTTC
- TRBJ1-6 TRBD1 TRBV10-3 CAISESDRENSPLHF TGTGCCATCAGTGAGTCGGACAGGGAAAATTCACCCCTCCACTTT
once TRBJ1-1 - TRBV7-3 CASSSQSNTEAFF TGTGCCAGCAGCTCTCAGTCGAACACTGAAGCTTTCTTT
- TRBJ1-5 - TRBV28 CASSPGKSNQPQHF TGTGCCAGCAGTCCCGGGAAAAGCAATCAGCCCCAGCATTTT
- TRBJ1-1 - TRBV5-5 CASSFGPMAFF TGTGCCAGCAGCTTTGGGCCGATGGCTTTCTTT
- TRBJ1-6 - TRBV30 CAWSVLSSYNSPLHF TGTGCCTGGAGTGTATTGAGCTCCTATAATTCACCCCTCCACTTT
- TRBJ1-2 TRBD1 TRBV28 CASSLSTGGGYGYTF TGTGCCAGCAGTTTAAGCACAGGGGGGGGGTATGGCTACACCTTC
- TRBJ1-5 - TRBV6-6 CASSYPQGVEQPQHF TGTGCCAGCAGTTACCCCCAAGGGGTGGAACAGCCCCAGCATTTT
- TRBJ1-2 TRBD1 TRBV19 CASMGTANLPNYGYTF TGTGCCAGTATGGGGACAGCCAACCTTCCTAACTATGGCTACACCTTC
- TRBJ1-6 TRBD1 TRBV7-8 CASSEQGVGSPLHF TGTGCCAGCAGCGAACAGGGGGTGGGTTCACCCCTCCACTTT
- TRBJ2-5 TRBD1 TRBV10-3 CAIRGQGGGETQYF TGTGCCATCAGGGGACAGGGAGGAGGAGAGACCCAGTACTTC
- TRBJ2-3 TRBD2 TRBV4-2 CASSQTGTTLTDTQYF TGTGCCAGCAGCCAAACCGGGACTACCCTCACAGATACGCAGTATTTT
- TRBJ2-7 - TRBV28 CASSVGGQVGEQYF TGTGCCAGCAGTGTGGGTGGGCAGGTCGGCGAGCAGTACTTC
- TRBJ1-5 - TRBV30 CAWGSAPEAAQHF TGTGCCTGGGGGTCAGCCCCAGAGGCGGCCCAGCATTTT
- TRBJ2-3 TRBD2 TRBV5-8 CASSLWEGFTDTQYF TGTGCCAGCAGCTTGTGGGAGGGGTTCACAGATACGCAGTATTTT
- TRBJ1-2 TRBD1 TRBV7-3 CASSLGQGDGYTF TGTGCCAGCAGCTTAGGACAGGGAGATGGCTACACCTTC
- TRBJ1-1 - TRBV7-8 CASSRDTGYTEAFF TGTGCCAGCAGCAGGGACACGGGGTACACTGAAGCTTTCTTT
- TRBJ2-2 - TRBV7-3 CASSLRSPNTGELFF TGTGCCAGCAGCTTGAGGTCCCCGAACACCGGGGAGCTGTTTTTT
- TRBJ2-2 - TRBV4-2 CASRRNLNTGELFF TGTGCCAGCAGGCGGAACTTGAACACCGGGGAGCTGTTTTTT
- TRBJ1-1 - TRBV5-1 CASSQFGSADEAFF TGCGCCAGCAGCCAGTTCGGCAGCGCTGATGAAGCTTTCTTT
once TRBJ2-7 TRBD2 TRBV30 CAQYSGRAGRSEQYF TGTGCCCAATATAGCGGGAGAGCGGGCCGGAGCGAGCAGTACTTC
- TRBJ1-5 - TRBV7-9 CASSQDEQPQHF TGTGCCAGCAGCCAGGATGAGCAGCCCCAGCATTTT
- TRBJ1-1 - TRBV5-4 CASSYQGGVTEAFF TGTGCCAGCAGCTATCAGGGAGGTGTTACTGAAGCTTTCTTT
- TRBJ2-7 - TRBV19 CASSIATPTRLVYEQYF TGTGCCAGTAGTATAGCGACCCCGACAAGGTTGGTCTACGAGCAGTACTTC
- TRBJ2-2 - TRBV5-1 CASSLVLGVLLTGELFF TGCGCCAGCAGCTTGGTGTTAGGGGTTTTACTCACCGGGGAGCTGTTTTTT
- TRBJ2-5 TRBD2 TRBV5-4 CASSLGTSGRIQETQYF TGTGCCAGCAGCTTGGGGACTAGCGGGAGGATCCAAGAGACCCAGTACTTC